Listed below are T cell receptor beta chains from one sample, sequenced in a study of shared clonotypes between healthy human individuals. Sequencing used immunoSEQ multiplex PCR; TCRdb keeps in-frame clones, though not all of them. Of hundreds of thousands of clones in the sample, roughly three quarters were seen once. What was sequenced was PBMCs. These receptors originate from a woman in her thirties or forties in good health. Some clones in this sample may be carry-over from other donors' samples. The CDR3 runs from the conserved cysteine through the conserved F or W. The D gene is left open where the match is weak. Expanded clones are given a class, and other clones once, few, many or no size at all.

V,D,J,size,DNA,CDR3
TRBV19,.,TRBJ2-3,many,TGTGCCAGTAGTCCACCAGCGACAGATACGCAGTATTTT,CASSPPATDTQYF
TRBV10-3,.,TRBJ2-3,many,TGTGCCATCACTAGCGAGGAAGCAGATACGCAGTATTTT,CAITSEEADTQYF
TRBV28,.,TRBJ1-5,.,TGTGCCAGCAGCCCCGCGGGTGGGGGCAATCAGCCCCAGCATTTT,CASSPAGGGNQPQHF
TRBV10-3,.,TRBJ2-5,once,TGTGCCATCAGTGACTTGGGTTCCGAGACCCAGTACTTC,CAISDLGSETQYF
TRBV7-2,.,TRBJ1-1,.,TGTGCAGAGCGCCGCCTGGGAACTGAAGCTTTCTTT,CAERRLGTEAFF
TRBV2,TRBD1,TRBJ2-7,.,TGTGCCAGCAGCCTGGGACAGGGGGCCTACGAGCAGTACTTC,CASSLGQGAYEQYF
TRBV5-1,TRBD2,TRBJ2-5,.,TGCGCCAGCAGCTTGACGGCTAGCGGGACCCAAGAGACCCAGTACTTC,CASSLTASGTQETQYF
TRBV5-8,TRBD2,TRBJ2-1,.,TGTGCCAGCAGTCGAGGACTAGCGGGATACAATGAGCAGTTCTTC,CASSRGLAGYNEQFF
TRBV19,.,TRBJ1-5,.,TGTGCCAGTAGTATATTAGGGCGGGACCTCGGGGCCCAGCATTTT,CASSILGRDLGAQHF
TRBV5-1,.,TRBJ1-1,.,TGCGCCAGCAGGCTAAGGGGAGGCACTGAAGCTTTCTTT,CASRLRGGTEAFF
TRBV28,TRBD1,TRBJ1-5,.,TGTGCCAGCAAGGGACAGGGAGGCAATCAGCCCCAGCATTTT,CASKGQGGNQPQHF
TRBV30,TRBD1,TRBJ2-5,.,TGTGCCTGGCGGGGACAGGGCCCAGAGACCCAGTACTTC,CAWRGQGPETQYF
TRBV5-1,TRBD1,TRBJ2-7,.,TGCGCCAGCAGCTTCGGACAGGAACGAGGATGGGAGCAGTACTTC,CASSFGQERGWEQYF
TRBV28,.,TRBJ2-7,.,TGTGCCAGCAGTTCGAGGGAGGCAGCCGCCTACGAGCAGTACTTC,CASSSREAAAYEQYF